Below, 30 T cell receptor beta chains from the same sample are listed, as sequenced in a study of shared clonotypes between healthy human individuals. Generated by immunoSEQ multiplex PCR, the TCRdb table keeps only in-frame clones and is missing some. Among under 850,000 clones listed, 72% were seen once. Material for sequencing was memory CD4+ T cells sorted from blood. As to subset: CD45RA-negative fraction. These receptors were obtained from a woman in her 30s in good health.

The chain employs TRBV28 and TRBJ2-7; D remains ambiguous. Trimming stripped 6 bases from V and 5 bases from J, with 14 bases between. Germline CDR1 MDHEN, CDR2 SYDVKM. There are 13 residues in the CDR3. Here the CDR3 reads CASSNRARDEQYF. CDR3 DNA sequence: TGTGCCAGCAGCAATCGGGCTAGGGACGAGCAGTACTTC.

The genes are TRBV6-5 and TRBJ1-5; tentative D call: TRBD1 (5 bases). V dropped 6 bases and J dropped 4 bases, with 16 bases sitting between them. The length of the CDR3 is 15 residues. The germline gives CDR1 MNHEY, CDR2 SVGAGI. In DNA form, the CDR3 reads TGTGCCAGCAGCCTTGCGGGGGGTCCTAATCAGCCCCAGCATTTT. It encodes CASSLAGGPNQPQHF.

This chain links TRBV29-1 with TRBJ2-7; D perhaps matches TRBD1 (5 bases). Germline loops: CDR1 SQVTM, CDR2 ANQGSEA. The CDR3 has 13 residues. The V and J ends lost 2 bases and 0 bases respectively, with 8 bases between them. The CDR3 DNA sequence: TGCAGCGTTGAAAACAGGAACTCCTACGAGCAGTACTTC. Translation: CSVENRNSYEQYF.

This clone was detected many times. Other DNA sequences within the sample encode an identical CDR3. The V and J genes are TRBV18 and TRBJ2-1; 10 positions agree with TRBD1. The CDR3 has 15 amino acids. V lost 3 bases to trimming and J lost 4 bases; unmatched junction nucleotides: 3. Germline assignment: CDR1 KGHSH and CDR2 LQKENI. CDR3 in amino acids: CASSPRDRGYNEQFF. The CDR3 bases are TGTGCCAGCTCACCCCGGGACAGGGGATACAATGAGCAGTTCTTC.

V is TRBV4-2 and J is TRBJ2-5, with TRBD1 identical over 8 bases. CDR1 and CDR2 from the germline V gene are LGHNA and YNFKEQ. The CDR3 loop spans 18 amino acids. J lost 4 bases, V lost 0 bases, and 13 bases had no gene match. The DNA of the CDR3 is TGTGCCAGCAGCCAAGATCGTCTTGGCAGGGGGCGGTCAGAGACCCAGTACTTC. It translates to CASSQDRLGRGRSETQYF.

The chain links TRBV2 to TRBJ1-1, with 7 bases that match TRBD1. V gave up 7 bases and J gave up 1 base; unmatched junction bases: 3. CDR1 is SNHLY, CDR2 FYNNEI, per germline. The length of the CDR3 is 13 residues. Here the CDR3 reads CASTGTENTEAFF. The CDR3 DNA follows: TGTGCCAGCACAGGGACAGAGAACACTGAAGCTTTCTTT. The complete variable domain, with remaining parts taken from reference TRBV2 and TRBJ1-1, reads EPEVTQTPSHQVTQMGQEVILRCVPISNHLYFYWYRQILGQKVEFLVSFYNNEISEKSEIFDDQFSVERPDGSNFTLKIRSTKLEDSAMYFCASTGTENTEAFFGQGTRLTVV.

The chain recombines TRBV7-2 with TRBJ1-3; D is unclear. The CDR3 is made up of 12 amino acids. V lost 1 base and J lost 8, with 6 bases in between. CDR1 SGHTA and CDR2 FQGNSA come from the germline V gene. The CDR3 coding sequence is TGTGCCAGCAGCTTAGATGTGGACACCATATATTTT. It specifies CASSLDVDTIYF.

The chain is built from TRBV5-1 and TRBJ2-2; 8 bases are a match to TRBD2. CDR1 SGHRS and CDR2 YFSETQ come from the germline V gene. V trimming: 6 bases; J trimming: 0 bases; junction bases outside the gene matches: 7. CDR3 size: 16 residues. CDR3 sequence (DNA): TGCGCCAGCACATTCACTAGCGGACCGAACACCGGGGAGCTGTTTTTT. Its protein product is CASTFTSGPNTGELFF.

This clone was picked up a small number of times. The CDR3 reads CASSPEGGHEQYF. The CDR3 DNA follows: TGTGCCAGCTCACCAGAGGGGGGCCACGAGCAGTACTTC. The genes are TRBV18 and TRBJ2-7; D could derive from TRBD1 or TRBD2 (6 bases each). Germline CDR1 reads KGHSH; CDR2 reads LQKENI. The V and J ends lost 2 bases and 5 bases respectively, with 10 bases between them. The CDR3 length is 13 residues.

The V call is TRBV5-8, the J call TRBJ1-5; unclear D gene. Germline V CDR1 and CDR2: SGHTS, YDEGEE. The CDR3 is 15 residues long. The V end was cut by 2 bases, the J end by 2 bases, with 11 bases between. The CDR3 loop reads CASSFYRAGNQPQHF. The CDR3, as DNA: TGTGCCAGCAGCTTTTATCGGGCTGGCAATCAGCCCCAGCATTTT.

The chain combines TRBV5-1 with TRBJ2-1; TRBD2 aligns across 11 bases. V lost 5 bases and J lost 4; bases outside the gene matches: 2. Germline V gives CDR1 SGHRS, CDR2 YFSETQ. The CDR3 consists of 14 residues. The CDR3 nucleotides read TGCGCCAGCAGGGGACTAGCGGTATACAATGAGCAGTTCTTC. It is translated as CASRGLAVYNEQFF. Full variable domain (rest looked up from reference TRBV5-1 and TRBJ2-1): KAGVTQTPRYLIKTRGQQVTLSCSPISGHRSVSWYQQTPGQGLQFLFEYFSETQRNKGNFPGRFSGRQFSNSRSEMNVSTLELGDSALYLCASRGLAVYNEQFFGPGTRLTVL.

The chain is built from TRBV19 and TRBJ2-7, with 7 positions matching TRBD2. CDR1 LNHDA and CDR2 SQIVND come from the germline V gene (reference sequence). This CDR3 contains 16 residues. V lost 6 bases to trimming and J lost 2 bases; unmatched junction nucleotides: 13. The CDR3 protein is CASRTSYLAATYEQYF. The CDR3 DNA follows: TGTGCCAGTAGGACTTCGTATCTAGCGGCTACCTACGAGCAGTACTTC.

V and J are TRBV18 and TRBJ2-1, with 11 nucleotides matching TRBD2. The CDR3 spans 16 residues. The V and J ends lost 1 base and 8 bases, in that order; junction bases with no gene match: 7. Germline V gene data show CDR1 as KGHSH and CDR2 as LQKENI. The CDR3 region is CASSPQTSGNFDEQFF. CDR3 DNA sequence: TGTGCCAGCTCACCACAGACTAGCGGGAATTTCGATGAGCAGTTCTTC.

This sequence joins TRBV5-1 and TRBJ2-7; D is possibly TRBD2 (6 bases). The CDR3 runs to 18 residues. Trimming cost V 4 bases and J 6 bases, with 29 bases left between them. In germline, CDR1 is SGHRS, CDR2 YFSETQ. CDR3: CASSSGGGAPGLPLEQYF. The CDR3 bases are TGCGCCAGCAGCAGTGGTGGAGGGGCTCCGGGACTTCCCCTCGAGCAGTACTTC.

The V and J genes are TRBV29-1 and TRBJ2-3; 9 positions match TRBD1. This CDR3 is 13 amino acids long. Germline V gene data show CDR1 as SQVTM and CDR2 as ANQGSEA. V shed 7 bases and J 2 bases; nucleotides not matched to a gene: 4. CDR3 protein: CSAGTGNTDTQYF. Here the CDR3 DNA reads TGCAGCGCCGGGACAGGGAACACAGATACGCAGTATTTT.

This rearrangement joins TRBV6-6 to TRBJ1-3; 7 bases match TRBD1. With 6 bases clipped from V and 0 bases from J, the junction kept 8 bases outside the gene matches. There are 16 residues in the CDR3. Germline V gives CDR1 MNHNY, CDR2 SVGAGI (reference sequence). This chain's CDR3 is CASRNTRTGSGNTIYF. CDR3 sequence (DNA): TGTGCCAGCAGAAACACTAGGACAGGCTCTGGAAACACCATATATTTT.

This clone was detected a few times. The chain has TRBV30 and TRBJ1-5; 8 bases map to TRBD1. This CDR3 has 14 residues. V gave up 0 bases and J gave up 10 bases; unmatched junction bases: 8. The germline CDR1 and CDR2 sequences are GTSNPN and SVGIG (reference sequence). CDR3 in amino acids: CAWSVRQGADPQHF. CDR3 DNA: TGTGCCTGGAGTGTAAGGCAGGGGGCCGACCCCCAGCATTTT.

The chain uses TRBV6-6 and TRBJ1-1; D may be TRBD1 (6 bases). Germline CDR1 MNHNY, CDR2 SVGAGI (reference sequence). The CDR3 is 12 residues long. V lost 6 bases and J 7 bases, leaving 12 bases between the germline ends. CDR3 nucleotides: TGTGCCAGCAGCCTCGCAGGGGTTGAAGCTTTCTTT. Translation gives CASSLAGVEAFF.

The chain couples TRBV7-8 to TRBJ2-5; TRBD2 might be the D (5 bases). Trimming stripped 5 bases from V and 3 bases from J, with 10 bases between. Germline CDR1 reads SGHVS; CDR2 reads FQNEAQ. The CDR3 runs 13 residues. DNA for the CDR3: TGTGCCAGCAGCGGGAGACTGGAAGAGACCCAGTACTTC. It encodes CASSGRLEETQYF.

The V call is TRBV7-9, the J call TRBJ1-4, with D unclear. V was shortened by 6 bases and J by 5 bases, with 10 bases between the two germline ends. The V gene's germline CDR1 is SEHNR and CDR2 FQNEAQ (reference sequence). The CDR3 loop spans 13 amino acids. CDR3: CASSRMQNEKLFF. CDR3 in DNA: TGTGCCAGCAGTCGCATGCAAAATGAAAAACTGTTTTTT.

The chain recombines TRBV4-2 with TRBJ2-7, with 7 bases lining up with TRBD2. Looked up from germline, CDR1 is LGHNA and CDR2 is YNFKEQ. The CDR3 is 14 residues long. With V trimmed by 3 bases and J by 7 bases, 9 bases remained unmatched. The DNA for the CDR3 is TGTGCCAGCAGCCAGGCGGGGCGGGAGCTTGAGCAGTACTTC. It is translated as CASSQAGRELEQYF.

The V and J genes are TRBV7-2 and TRBJ2-7; D is perhaps TRBD2 (7 bases). The CDR3 contains 14 residues. Germline V gives CDR1 SGHTA, CDR2 FQGNSA. V dropped 1 base and J dropped 2 bases, with 9 bases sitting between them. As DNA, the CDR3 is TGTGCCAGCAGCTTAGAGGGGGGGCCCTACGAGCAGTACTTC. Protein: CASSLEGGPYEQYF.

In this sample, this clone turned up a few times. V and J are TRBV27 and TRBJ2-2; TRBD2 might be the D (7 bases). Deletions cut 7 bases from V and 6 bases from J, with 15 bases between. Per germline, CDR1 MNHEY and CDR2 SMNVEV (reference sequence). This CDR3 contains 14 residues. The chain's CDR3 is CASTEWGGPGELFF. CDR3 sequence (DNA): TGTGCCAGCACCGAGTGGGGGGGGCCCGGGGAGCTGTTTTTT.

This sequence joins TRBV7-2 and TRBJ2-7, with TRBD1 identical over 7 bases. Unmatched junction bases numbered 6, after V lost 6 bases and J lost 7 bases. The CDR3 contains 12 residues. In germline, CDR1 is SGHTA, CDR2 FQGNSA. DNA of the CDR3: TGTGCCAGCAGATACACAGGGGTAGAGCAGTACTTC. Translating it yields CASRYTGVEQYF.

The genes are TRBV28 and TRBJ1-2; unclear D gene. Germline values: CDR1 MDHEN, CDR2 SYDVKM. The V end lost 6 bases, the J end lost 8 bases, and 16 bases lay between the germline ends. The CDR3 covers 13 residues. CDR3: CASRIDETRGYTF. Written as DNA, the CDR3 is TGTGCCAGCAGAATCGACGAGACACGGGGCTACACCTTC.

The V gene is TRBV28, the J gene TRBJ1-2; no clear D. The V and J ends lost 2 bases and 2 bases respectively, with 6 bases between them. CDR3 size: 13 residues. The germline CDR1 and CDR2 sequences are MDHEN and SYDVKM. The CDR3 nucleotides read TGTGCCAGCAGTTTACAGTTAAACTATGGCTACACCTTC. Translation gives CASSLQLNYGYTF.

This rearrangement joins TRBV2 to TRBJ1-1, with D hard to call. Germline loops: CDR1 SNHLY, CDR2 FYNNEI. Trimming removed 7 bases from V and 0 bases from J, with 12 bases in between. The CDR3 loop spans 14 amino acids. CDR3 bases: TGTGCCAGCAATGGCGTCAGCATGAACACTGAAGCTTTCTTT. It encodes CASNGVSMNTEAFF.

The chain carries TRBV4-1 and TRBJ2-1; D unclear. CDR3 size: 15 residues. Looked up from germline, CDR1 is MGHRA and CDR2 is YSYEKL. V lost 0 bases to trimming and J lost 9 bases, with 15 bases between them. The CDR3 here is CASSQESQDGREQFF. In DNA, the CDR3 is TGCGCCAGCAGCCAAGAGAGTCAGGATGGGCGTGAGCAGTTCTTC.

The genes are TRBV5-4 and TRBJ2-5, with TRBD2 as a possible D gene (6 bases). Germline V gene sequence: CDR1 SGHNT, CDR2 YYREEE (reference sequence). V was trimmed by 4 bases and J by 2 bases, leaving 15 bases between them. CDR3 length equals 15 residues. In DNA, the CDR3 is TGTGCCAGCAGCCCTACCGGGAGATCGCAAGAGACCCAGTACTTC. As protein: CASSPTGRSQETQYF.

The chain joins TRBV19 to TRBJ1-4, with D hard to call. Germline CDR1 and CDR2: LNHDA and SQIVND (reference sequence). The CDR3 has 17 residues. The V end was cut by 6 bases, the J end by 4 bases, with 21 bases between. For the CDR3, the DNA is TGTGCCAGTAGGAAGGGTCTCGGTGGAAAGGATAATGAAAAACTGTTTTTT. Its translation: CASRKGLGGKDNEKLFF.